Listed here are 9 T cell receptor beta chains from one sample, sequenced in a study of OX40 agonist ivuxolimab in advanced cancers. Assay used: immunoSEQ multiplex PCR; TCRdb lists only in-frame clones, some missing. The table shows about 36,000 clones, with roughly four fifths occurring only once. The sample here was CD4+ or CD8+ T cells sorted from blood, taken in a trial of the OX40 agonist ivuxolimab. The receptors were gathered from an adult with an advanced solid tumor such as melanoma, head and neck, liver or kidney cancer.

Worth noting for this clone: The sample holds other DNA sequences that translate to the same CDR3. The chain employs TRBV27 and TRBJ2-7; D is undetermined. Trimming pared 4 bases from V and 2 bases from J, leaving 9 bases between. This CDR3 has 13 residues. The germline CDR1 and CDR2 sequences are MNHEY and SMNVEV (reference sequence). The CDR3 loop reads CASSSGSPYEQYF. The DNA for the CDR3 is TGTGCCAGCAGTTCCGGCTCTCCCTACGAGCAGTACTTC.

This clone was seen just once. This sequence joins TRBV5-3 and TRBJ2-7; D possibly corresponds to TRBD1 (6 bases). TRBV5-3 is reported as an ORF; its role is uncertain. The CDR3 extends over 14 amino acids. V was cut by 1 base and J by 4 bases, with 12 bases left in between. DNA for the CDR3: TGTGCCAGAAGCTTGTACAGGGATGATTACGAGCAGTACTTC. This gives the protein CARSLYRDDYEQYF.

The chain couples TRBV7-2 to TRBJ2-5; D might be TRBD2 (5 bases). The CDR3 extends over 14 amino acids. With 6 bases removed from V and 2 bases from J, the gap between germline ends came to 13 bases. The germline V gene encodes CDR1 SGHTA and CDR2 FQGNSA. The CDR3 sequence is CASSPSGLQETQYF. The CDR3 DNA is TGTGCCAGCAGTCCATCGGGGTTACAAGAGACCCAGTACTTC.

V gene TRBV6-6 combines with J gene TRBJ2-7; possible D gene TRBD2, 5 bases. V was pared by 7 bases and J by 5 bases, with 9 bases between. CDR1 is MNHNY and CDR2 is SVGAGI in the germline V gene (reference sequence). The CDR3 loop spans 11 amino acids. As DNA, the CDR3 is TGTGCCAGCATCGAGGGTGACGAGCAGTACTTC. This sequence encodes CASIEGDEQYF.

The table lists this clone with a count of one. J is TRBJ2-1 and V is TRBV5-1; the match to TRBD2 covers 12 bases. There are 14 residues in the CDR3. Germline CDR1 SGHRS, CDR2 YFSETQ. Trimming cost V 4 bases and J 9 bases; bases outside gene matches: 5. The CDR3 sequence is CASSLTGLAGEQFF. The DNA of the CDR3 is TGCGCCAGCAGCCTTACGGGACTAGCGGGTGAGCAGTTCTTC.

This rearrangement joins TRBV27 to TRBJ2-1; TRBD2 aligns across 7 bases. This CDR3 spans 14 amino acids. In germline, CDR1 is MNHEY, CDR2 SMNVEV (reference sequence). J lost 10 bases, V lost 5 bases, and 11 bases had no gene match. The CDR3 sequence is CASSVATSGNEQFF. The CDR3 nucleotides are TGTGCCAGCAGTGTTGCAACCAGCGGGAACGAGCAGTTCTTC.

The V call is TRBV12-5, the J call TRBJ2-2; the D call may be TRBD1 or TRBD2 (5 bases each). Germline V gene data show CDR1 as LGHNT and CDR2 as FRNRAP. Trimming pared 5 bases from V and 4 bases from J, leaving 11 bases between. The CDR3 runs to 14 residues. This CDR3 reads CASGQGTSTGELFF. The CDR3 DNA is TGTGCTAGTGGTCAAGGGACCAGCACCGGGGAGCTGTTTTTT.

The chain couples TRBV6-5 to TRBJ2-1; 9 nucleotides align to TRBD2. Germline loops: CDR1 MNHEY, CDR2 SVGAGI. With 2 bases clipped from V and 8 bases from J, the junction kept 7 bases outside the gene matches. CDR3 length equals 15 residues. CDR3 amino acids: CASSYVAGDEDEQFF. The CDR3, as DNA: TGTGCCAGCAGTTACGTAGCGGGAGATGAAGATGAGCAGTTCTTC.

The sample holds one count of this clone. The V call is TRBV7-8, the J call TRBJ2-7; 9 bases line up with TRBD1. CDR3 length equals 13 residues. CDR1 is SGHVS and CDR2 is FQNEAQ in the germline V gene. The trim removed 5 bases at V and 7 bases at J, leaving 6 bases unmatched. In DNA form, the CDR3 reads TGTGCCAGCAGCACCGGGACAGGGATAGAGCAGTACTTC. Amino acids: CASSTGTGIEQYF.